This T cell receptor beta chain was found in a study of T cell repertoires in cytomegalovirus infection. TCRdb recomputed calls from the reads with MiXCR, one row per CDR3 protein. In the table there are fewer than 950,000 distinct CDR3 sequences, about 33% of which are singletons. Germline V gene lookup returns CDR1 MNHNS and CDR2 SASEGT. The CDR3 totals 16 residues. In the case of this clonotype: The target antigen is unknown. At one boundary the junction diverges from the germline segment, which might be a read error.

The receptor was isolated from a human donor in good health (CMV status not recorded). Some clones in this sample may be carry-over from other donors' samples. This specimen was cultured CD8+ T cells from PBMCs, taken from culture after CMV antigen stimulation. V gene TRBV6-1 combines with J gene TRBJ2-1; 7 positions match TRBD2. CDR3 region: CASSPSGVYSYKEQFF. Here the CDR3 DNA reads TGTGCCAGCAGTCCAAGCGGGGTTTACTCCTACAAAGAGCAGTTCTTC.